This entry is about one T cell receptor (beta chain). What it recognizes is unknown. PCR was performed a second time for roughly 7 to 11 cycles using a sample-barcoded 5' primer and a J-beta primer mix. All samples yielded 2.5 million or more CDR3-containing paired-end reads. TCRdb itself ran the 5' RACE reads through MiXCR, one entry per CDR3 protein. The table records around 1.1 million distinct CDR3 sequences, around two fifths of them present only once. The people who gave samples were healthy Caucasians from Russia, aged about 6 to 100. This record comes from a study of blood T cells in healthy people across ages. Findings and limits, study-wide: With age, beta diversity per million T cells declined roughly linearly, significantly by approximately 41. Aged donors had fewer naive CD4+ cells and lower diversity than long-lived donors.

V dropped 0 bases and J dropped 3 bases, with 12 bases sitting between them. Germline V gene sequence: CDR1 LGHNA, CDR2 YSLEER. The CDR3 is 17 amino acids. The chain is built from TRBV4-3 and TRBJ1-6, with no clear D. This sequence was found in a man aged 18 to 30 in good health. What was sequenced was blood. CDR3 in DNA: TGCGCCAGCAGCCAAGATGGGGAGCGGATCTATAATTCACCCCTCCACTTT. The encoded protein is CASSQDGERIYNSPLHF.